These T cell receptor beta chains were read from a single sample in a study of T cell repertoires in cytomegalovirus infection. TCRdb passed the reads through MiXCR, listing each CDR3 protein once. Among roughly 150,000 distinct CDR3 sequences, 15% to 20% were seen once, and the ten largest hold around a sixth. Sequencing used CD8+ T cells from PBMCs. Source of these receptors: a human donor in good health (CMV status not recorded). Some clones in this sample may be carry-over from other donors' samples. Both conserved end residues are part of each CDR3. D genes are given only for firm matches. Rows may omit the clone size; those that give it use once, few, many or a size class.

abundance	v_gene	len	j_gene	d_gene	CDR3aa	CDR3nt
.	TRBV7-8	13	TRBJ1-1	.	CASSLDGNPEAFF	TGTGCCAGCAGCTTAGACGGGAATCCTGAAGCTTTCTTT
few	TRBV6-2/TRBV6-3	15	TRBJ2-1	TRBD2	CASSEGLAGLGKQFF	TGTGCCAGCAGTGAGGGACTAGCGGGCCTCGGGAAGCAGTTCTTC
.	TRBV6-1	13	TRBJ1-1	.	CASRAGDNTEAFF	TGTGCCAGCAGGGCAGGAGACAACACTGAAGCTTTCTTT
few	TRBV7-9	12	TRBJ1-2	.	CASSQGNYGYTF	TGTGCCAGCAGCCAGGGAAACTATGGCTACACCTTC
few	TRBV6-2/TRBV6-3	16	TRBJ2-3	.	CASSYSERTPTDTQYF	TGTGCCAGCAGTTACTCGGAGAGGACGCCCACAGATACGCAGTATTTT
few	TRBV2	13	TRBJ1-1	.	CATSRVGSTEAFF	TGTGCCACTTCCCGAGTAGGGAGCACTGAAGCTTTCTTT
.	TRBV7-6	15	TRBJ1-2	TRBD1	CASSLETGGRDGYTF	TGTGCCAGCAGCTTAGAGACAGGGGGCCGCGATGGCTACACCTTC
few	TRBV5-1	14	TRBJ1-1	.	CASSLEGVNTEAFF	TGCGCCAGCAGCTTGGAAGGGGTGAACACTGAAGCTTTCTTT
many	TRBV7-2	15	TRBJ2-4	TRBD2	CASSSSGRTKNIQYF	TGTGCCAGCAGTTCAAGCGGGAGGACCAAAAACATTCAGTACTTC
many	TRBV11-2	14	TRBJ1-4	.	CASSRTATNEKLFF	TGTGCCAGCTCCCGGACGGCCACTAATGAAAAACTGTTTTTT
.	TRBV11-2	11	TRBJ2-7	.	CASSRGAEQYF	TGTGCCAGCAGCCGGGGGGCCGAGCAGTACTTC
few	TRBV11-3	13	TRBJ2-1	.	CASSLKEANEQFF	TGTGCCAGCAGCCTAAAGGAGGCCAATGAGCAGTTCTTC
.	TRBV28	14	TRBJ2-1	TRBD2	CASSLAGDGSEQFF	TGTGCCAGCAGTTTAGCGGGAGATGGTTCTGAGCAGTTCTTC
few	TRBV7-9	16	TRBJ2-3	TRBD2	CASSTKLAGATDTQYF	TGTGCCAGCAGCACCAAACTAGCGGGGGCCACAGATACGCAGTATTTT
.	TRBV7-8	17	TRBJ2-5	TRBD2	CASSARTSGRAMETQYF	TGTGCCAGCAGCGCTCGAACTAGCGGGAGGGCCATGGAGACCCAGTACTTC
few	TRBV28	15	TRBJ1-4	.	CASNPSQGRKEKLFF	TGTGCCAGCAACCCCTCCCAGGGCCGTAAAGAAAAACTGTTTTTT
few	TRBV15	15	TRBJ1-2	.	CATSRDRTDAGGYTF	TGTGCCACCAGCAGAGATCGGACTGACGCAGGGGGCTACACCTTC
.	TRBV29-1	12	TRBJ2-1	TRBD2	CSVGTSGREQFF	TGCAGCGTTGGGACTAGCGGGAGGGAGCAGTTCTTC
few	TRBV7-2	17	TRBJ2-2	TRBD1	CASSLGQGGGPAGELFF	TGTGCCAGCAGCCTTGGACAGGGGGGAGGACCGGCCGGGGAGCTGTTTTTT
.	TRBV6-6	17	TRBJ2-7	.	CASSYSGQSLVRYEQYF	TGTGCCAGCAGTTACTCAGGACAGTCTCTGGTCCGGTACGAGCAGTACTTC
few	TRBV13	16	TRBJ2-3	.	CASSLGRRERADTQYF	TGTGCCAGCAGCTTAGGCCGTAGGGAACGAGCAGATACGCAGTATTTT
few	TRBV7-8	14	TRBJ2-7	.	CASSFGRESDEQYF	TGTGCCAGCAGCTTTGGGCGGGAAAGCGACGAGCAGTACTTC
few	TRBV7-3	12	TRBJ2-2	.	CASRANTGELFF	TGTGCCAGCAGGGCGAACACCGGGGAGCTGTTTTTT
.	TRBV20-1	15	TRBJ2-1	.	CSAHPLRSSYNEQFF	TGCAGTGCTCATCCTCTCAGGAGCTCCTACAATGAGCAGTTCTTC
.	TRBV28	13	TRBJ2-7	.	CASSLGGRWEQHF	TGTGCCAGCAGTTTAGGGGGTCGGTGGGAGCAGCACTTC
few	TRBV28	13	TRBJ1-2	.	CASSFWGDGGYTF	TGTGCCAGCAGTTTCTGGGGGGACGGTGGCTACACCTTC
few	TRBV7-2	15	TRBJ2-3	TRBD2	CASSLVAGAADTQYF	TGTGCCAGCAGCTTAGTAGCGGGGGCGGCAGATACGCAGTATTTT
few	TRBV6-2/TRBV6-3	15	TRBJ1-1	TRBD1	CASSYTTGGYAEAFF	TGTGCCAGCAGTTACACGACAGGGGGCTACGCTGAAGCTTTCTTT
few	TRBV28	15	TRBJ1-5	.	CASSAEGYSNQPQHF	TGTGCCAGCAGTGCAGAGGGTTATAGCAATCAGCCCCAGCATTTT
.	TRBV7-9	15	TRBJ2-5	.	CASSLLEEGPETQYF	TGTGCCAGCAGCCTCCTCGAGGAGGGGCCAGAGACCCAGTACTTC
few	TRBV29-1	13	TRBJ1-2	TRBD1	CSVETGWDYGYTF	TGCAGCGTCGAGACAGGGTGGGACTATGGCTACACCTTC
few	TRBV12-5	14	TRBJ2-1	.	CASGLVLRNNEQFF	TGTGCTAGTGGTTTGGTACTGCGGAACAATGAGCAGTTCTTC
.	TRBV20-1	14	TRBJ2-1	TRBD2	CSARPASGEREQFF	TGCAGTGCTAGACCGGCTAGCGGGGAAAGGGAGCAGTTCTTC
.	TRBV7-6	14	TRBJ2-7	.	CASSHRLGPYEQYF	TGTGCCAGCAGCCATCGTCTGGGACCCTACGAGCAGTACTTC
.	TRBV27	17	TRBJ2-2	TRBD2	CASSFWLAGRATGELFF	TGTGCCAGCAGTTTTTGGCTAGCGGGCCGCGCTACCGGGGAGCTGTTTTTT
few	TRBV7-8	14	TRBJ2-7	.	CASSLPQTKLEQYF	TGTGCCAGCAGCTTACCTCAGACAAAACTGGAGCAGTACTTC
few	TRBV7-9	15	TRBJ1-1	TRBD1	CASSPRTGGIPEAFF	TGTGCCAGCAGCCCTCGGACAGGGGGGATCCCTGAAGCTTTCTTT
few	TRBV2	18	TRBJ2-1	TRBD2	CASSDTSGRAQSYNEQFF	TGTGCCAGCAGCGATACTAGCGGGAGGGCCCAGTCCTACAATGAGCAGTTCTTC